This T cell receptor beta chain was recovered during a study of blood T cell repertoires in COVID-19. This CDR3 is built from 14 residues. The data were produced by immunoSEQ multiplex PCR, yet TCRdb's version contains in-frame clones alone and is incomplete. The table records tens of thousands of clones, 84% of them present only once. The sequence came from a man aged 60 to 69 with COVID-19, enrolled during active disease. The chain links TRBV12-2 to TRBJ2-7; the D call TRBD2 from the table was never checked on the DNA. TRBV12-2 is listed as a pseudogene. Sequencing was done on a sample of peripheral blood. The CDR3 loop reads CASRSSSYPSEQYF. In DNA form, the CDR3 reads TGTGCAAGTCGCTCCTCTAGTTATCCGAGTGAGCAGTACTTC.